This T cell receptor beta chain emerged from a study of T cells in Graves' hyperthyroidism and ophthalmopathy. Amplification of TCR beta CDR3 regions was performed using RNA transcripts as template. The study used the HTBI primer set for a first-round RT-PCR of the TCR CDR3. TCRdb reprocessed the multiplex PCR reads with MiXCR, giving one entry per CDR3 protein. The table shows fewer than 650,000 distinct CDR3 sequences, with roughly 14% occurring only once. CDR3 size: 16 residues. V shed 1 base and J shed 5 bases, with 17 bases lying between them. CDR1 is MGHRA and CDR2 is YSYEKL in the germline V gene. In its sample, this clonotype was seen a few times.

V and J are TRBV4-1 and TRBJ2-5, with TRBD2 as a possible D gene (5 bases). This clonotype was sampled from a woman aged 40 to 49 with Graves' ophthalmopathy. The material sequenced was blood. The CDR3 DNA reads TGCGCCAGCAGCCAAGCCGGACTTGGACTGAGGGAGACCCAGTACTTC. This gives the protein CASSQAGLGLRETQYF.